A selection of T cell receptor beta chains follows, all from one sample in a study of cytomegalovirus exposure and HLA in healthy donors. The protocol was immunoSEQ multiplex PCR, while the TCRdb copy is restricted to in-frame clones and leaves out a portion. Among around 130,000 clones, more than 60% were seen once, and the ten largest hold roughly 2%. The specimen was PBMCs. The origin of the receptors is a woman aged 40 to 50 in good health and CMV-seropositive. Both conserved end residues are trimmed from each CDR3. Fields, in order: J gene, V gene, CDR3 protein.

TRBJ1-1 TRBV21-1 ASSKEGRVGHPEAF
TRBJ1-1 TRBV5-1 ASSRPGMNTEAF
TRBJ1-4 TRBV4-2 ASSRTLGTGGGLNEKLF
TRBJ2-7 TRBV6-4 ASRGPGTFSYEQY
TRBJ2-3 TRBV29-1 SVGGSTDTQY
TRBJ2-4 TRBV29-1 SVLGTGGHIQY
TRBJ2-2 TRBV10-2 ASSESGLAGGAGELF
TRBJ1-5 TRBV19 ASSVMGDRVLPDQPQH
TRBJ1-2 TRBV5-5 ASSLGGSYGYT
TRBJ2-3 TRBV19 ASTSDYVGTDTQY
TRBJ2-1 TRBV15 ATSRSRLIWKESEQF
TRBJ2-1 TRBV7-2 ASSFQAGGQNEQF
TRBJ1-5 TRBV5-5 ASSLGGQVIKPQH
TRBJ2-7 TRBV15 ATSRDKSYEQY
TRBJ1-5 TRBV5-1 ANSRTGEGNQPQH
TRBJ2-7 TRBV10-3 AIGGGGGGYEQY
TRBJ1-2 TRBV19 ASSARGGAILDGYT
TRBJ2-1 TRBV10-3 AISVAGTGKNEQF
TRBJ1-1 TRBV6-6 ASKVDRYTEAF
TRBJ1-2 TRBV5-1 ASTPRGQASSNYGYT
TRBJ2-7 TRBV18 ASSPTSFSLVEEQY
TRBJ1-6 TRBV7-9 ASSLDAWGGEASPLH
TRBJ2-3 TRBV7-6 ASSLAGPDTQY
TRBJ2-2 TRBV7-2 ASSGGQGITGELF
TRBJ1-2 TRBV30 ALNLGALGYGYT
TRBJ1-1 TRBV29-1 SAGTGAYNTEAF
TRBJ2-7 TRBV19 ASSTGLAGFYEQY
TRBJ1-1 TRBV14 ASSQAVTGRGEAF
TRBJ1-4 TRBV6-5 ASSRDRDNEKLF
TRBJ2-1 TRBV7-2 ASSLGLAGGHEQF
TRBJ2-5 TRBV7-2 ASSSGGGHETQY
TRBJ1-6 TRBV7-9 ASSTALANSPLH
TRBJ2-1 TRBV6-5 ASSNLAGGPHEQF
TRBJ2-5 TRBV7-7 ASSLDGGPGETQY
TRBJ2-7 TRBV28 ASSRTGNPYEQY
TRBJ2-7 TRBV28 ASSPSLSYEQY
TRBJ1-5 TRBV5-1 ASSLGTGGNQPQH
TRBJ2-3 TRBV7-9 ASSRKTSGSTDTQY
TRBJ2-5 TRBV11-2 ASSPGTGRLKETQY
TRBJ2-1 TRBV5-1 ASSLLNSGSRNEQF
TRBJ2-5 TRBV7-2 ASSYTGHRETQY
TRBJ2-2 TRBV7-9 ASSLDRGFGELF
TRBJ2-4 TRBV9 ASSVGGTSRNIQY